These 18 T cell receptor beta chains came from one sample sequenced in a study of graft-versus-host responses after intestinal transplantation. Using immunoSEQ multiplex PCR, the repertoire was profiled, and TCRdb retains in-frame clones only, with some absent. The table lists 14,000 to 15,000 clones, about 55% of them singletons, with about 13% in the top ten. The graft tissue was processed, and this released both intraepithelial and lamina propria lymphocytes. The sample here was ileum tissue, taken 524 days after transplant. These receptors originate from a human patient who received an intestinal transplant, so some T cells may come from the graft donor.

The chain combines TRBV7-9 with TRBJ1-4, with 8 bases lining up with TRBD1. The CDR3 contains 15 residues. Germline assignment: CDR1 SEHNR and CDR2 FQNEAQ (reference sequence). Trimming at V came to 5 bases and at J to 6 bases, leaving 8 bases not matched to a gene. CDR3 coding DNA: TGTGCCAGCAGCCTAGGACAGGGATGGGATGAAAAACTGTTTTTT. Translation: CASSLGQGWDEKLFF.

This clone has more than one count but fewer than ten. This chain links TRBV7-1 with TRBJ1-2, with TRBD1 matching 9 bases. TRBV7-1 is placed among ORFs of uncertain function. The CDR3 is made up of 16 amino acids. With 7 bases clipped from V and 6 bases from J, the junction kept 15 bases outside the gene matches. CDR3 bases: TGTGCCAGCACTCAAAACGCGGGACAGGGAAGCCATGGCTACACCTTC. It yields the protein CASTQNAGQGSHGYTF.

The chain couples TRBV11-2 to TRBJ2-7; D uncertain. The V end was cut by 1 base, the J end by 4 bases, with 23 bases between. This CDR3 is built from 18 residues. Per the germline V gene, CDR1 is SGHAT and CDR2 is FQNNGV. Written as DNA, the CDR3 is TGTGCCAGCAGCTTAGCGCTACCATCGGGTGCATTTTGGTACGAGCAGTACTTC. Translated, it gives CASSLALPSGAFWYEQYF.

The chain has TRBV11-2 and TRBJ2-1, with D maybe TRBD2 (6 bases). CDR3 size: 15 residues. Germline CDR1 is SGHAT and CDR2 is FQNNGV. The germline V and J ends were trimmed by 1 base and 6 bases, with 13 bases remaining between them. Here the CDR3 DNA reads TGTGCCAGCAGCTTAGCGCGGGGCCCCCTCAATGAGCAGTTCTTC. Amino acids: CASSLARGPLNEQFF.

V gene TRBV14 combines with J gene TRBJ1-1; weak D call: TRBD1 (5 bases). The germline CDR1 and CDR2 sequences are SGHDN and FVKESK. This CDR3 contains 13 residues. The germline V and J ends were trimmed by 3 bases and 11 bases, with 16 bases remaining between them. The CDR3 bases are TGTGCCAGCAGCCAGAAGACCAGGGAGGGGGCTTTCTTT. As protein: CASSQKTREGAFF.

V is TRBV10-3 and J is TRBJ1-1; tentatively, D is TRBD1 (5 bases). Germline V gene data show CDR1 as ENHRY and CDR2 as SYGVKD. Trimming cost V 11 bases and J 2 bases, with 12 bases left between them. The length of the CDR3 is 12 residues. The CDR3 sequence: CAVDSDNTEAFF. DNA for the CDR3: TGTGCCGTCGACAGTGATAACACTGAAGCTTTCTTT.

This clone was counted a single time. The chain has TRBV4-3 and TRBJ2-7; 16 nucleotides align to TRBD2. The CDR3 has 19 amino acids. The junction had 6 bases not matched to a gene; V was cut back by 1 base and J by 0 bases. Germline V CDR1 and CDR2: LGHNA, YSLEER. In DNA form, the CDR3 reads TGCGCCAGCAGCCAAGGACAGGGACTAGCGGGAGGGACCTCCTACGAGCAGTACTTC. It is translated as CASSQGQGLAGGTSYEQYF.

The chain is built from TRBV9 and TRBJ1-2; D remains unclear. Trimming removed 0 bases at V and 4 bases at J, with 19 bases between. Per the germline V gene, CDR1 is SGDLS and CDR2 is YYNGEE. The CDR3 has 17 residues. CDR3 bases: TGTGCCAGCAGCGTAGCTCCGGCAGCGGACTCAGGCTATGGCTACACCTTC. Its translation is CASSVAPAADSGYGYTF.

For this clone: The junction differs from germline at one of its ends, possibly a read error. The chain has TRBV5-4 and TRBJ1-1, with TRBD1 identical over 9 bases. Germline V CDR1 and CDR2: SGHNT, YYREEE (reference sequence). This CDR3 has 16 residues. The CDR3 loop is CASSQGTGYTSTEAFF. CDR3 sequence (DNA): TGCGCCAGCAGCCAAGGGACAGGGTACACCTCGACTGAAGCTTTCTTT.

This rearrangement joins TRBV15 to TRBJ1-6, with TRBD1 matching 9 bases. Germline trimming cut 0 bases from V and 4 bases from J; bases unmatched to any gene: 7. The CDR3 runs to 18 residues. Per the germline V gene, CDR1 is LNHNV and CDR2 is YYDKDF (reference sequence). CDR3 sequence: CATSREPPDRGYNSPLHF. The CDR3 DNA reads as TGTGCCACCAGCAGAGAGCCCCCGGACAGGGGATATAATTCACCCCTCCACTTT.

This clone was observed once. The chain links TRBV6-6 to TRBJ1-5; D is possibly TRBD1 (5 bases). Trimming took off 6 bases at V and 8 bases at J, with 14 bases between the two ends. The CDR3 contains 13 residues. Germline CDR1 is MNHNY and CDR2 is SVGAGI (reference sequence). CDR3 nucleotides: TGTGCCAGCAGCCGCGCCGGGGGGGAGCCCCAGCATTTT. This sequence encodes CASSRAGGEPQHF.

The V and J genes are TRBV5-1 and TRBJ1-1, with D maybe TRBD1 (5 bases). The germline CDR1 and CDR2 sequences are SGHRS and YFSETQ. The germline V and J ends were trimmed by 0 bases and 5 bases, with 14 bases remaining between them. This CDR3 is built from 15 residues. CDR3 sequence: CASSLVPGGGTEAFF. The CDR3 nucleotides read TGCGCCAGCAGCTTGGTACCGGGGGGGGGTACTGAAGCTTTCTTT.

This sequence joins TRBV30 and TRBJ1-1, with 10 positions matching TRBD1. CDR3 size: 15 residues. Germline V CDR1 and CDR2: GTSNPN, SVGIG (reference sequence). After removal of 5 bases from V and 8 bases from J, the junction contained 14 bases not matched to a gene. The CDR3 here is CAWEATGGAENEAFF. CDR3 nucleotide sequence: TGTGCCTGGGAAGCGACAGGGGGCGCGGAGAACGAAGCTTTCTTT.

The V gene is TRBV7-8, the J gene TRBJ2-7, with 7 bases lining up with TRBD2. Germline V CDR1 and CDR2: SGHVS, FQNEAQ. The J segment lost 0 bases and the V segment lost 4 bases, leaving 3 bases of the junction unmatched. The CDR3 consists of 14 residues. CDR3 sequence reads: CASSSWGGSYEQYF. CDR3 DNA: TGTGCCAGCAGCTCTTGGGGGGGCTCCTACGAGCAGTACTTC. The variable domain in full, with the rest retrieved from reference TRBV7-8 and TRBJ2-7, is GAGVSQSPRYKVAKRGQDVALRCDPISGHVSLFWYQQALGQGPEFLTYFQNEAQLDKSGLPSDRFFAERPEGSVSTLKIQRTQQEDSAVYLCASSSWGGSYEQYFGPGTRLTVT.

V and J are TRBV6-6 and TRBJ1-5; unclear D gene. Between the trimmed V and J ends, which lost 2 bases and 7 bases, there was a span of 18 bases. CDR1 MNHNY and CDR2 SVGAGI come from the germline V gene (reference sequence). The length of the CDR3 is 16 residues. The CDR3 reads CASSYLPAQRGQPQHF. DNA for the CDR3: TGTGCCAGCAGTTACCTCCCGGCTCAGCGGGGACAGCCCCAGCATTTT.

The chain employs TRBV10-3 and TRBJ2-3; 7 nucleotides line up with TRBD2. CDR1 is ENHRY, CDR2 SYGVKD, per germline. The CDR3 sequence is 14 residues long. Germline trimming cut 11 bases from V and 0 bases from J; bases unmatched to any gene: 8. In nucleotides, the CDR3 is TGTGCCTGCAAGGCCGGGGGGAGCACAGATACGCAGTATTTT. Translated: CACKAGGSTDTQYF.

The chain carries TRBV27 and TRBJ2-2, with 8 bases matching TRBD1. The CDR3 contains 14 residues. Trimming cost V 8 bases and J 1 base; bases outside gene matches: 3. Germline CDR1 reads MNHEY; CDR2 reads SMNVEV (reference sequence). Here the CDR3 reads CASLDRGNTGELFF. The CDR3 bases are TGTGCCAGCCTAGACAGGGGGAACACCGGGGAGCTGTTTTTT.

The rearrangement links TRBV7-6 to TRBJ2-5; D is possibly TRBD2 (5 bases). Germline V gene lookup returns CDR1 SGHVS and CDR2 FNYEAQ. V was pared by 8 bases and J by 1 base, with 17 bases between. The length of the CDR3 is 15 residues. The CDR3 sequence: CASVKRGNIQETQYF. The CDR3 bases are TGTGCCAGCGTCAAGCGAGGGAATATCCAAGAGACCCAGTACTTC.